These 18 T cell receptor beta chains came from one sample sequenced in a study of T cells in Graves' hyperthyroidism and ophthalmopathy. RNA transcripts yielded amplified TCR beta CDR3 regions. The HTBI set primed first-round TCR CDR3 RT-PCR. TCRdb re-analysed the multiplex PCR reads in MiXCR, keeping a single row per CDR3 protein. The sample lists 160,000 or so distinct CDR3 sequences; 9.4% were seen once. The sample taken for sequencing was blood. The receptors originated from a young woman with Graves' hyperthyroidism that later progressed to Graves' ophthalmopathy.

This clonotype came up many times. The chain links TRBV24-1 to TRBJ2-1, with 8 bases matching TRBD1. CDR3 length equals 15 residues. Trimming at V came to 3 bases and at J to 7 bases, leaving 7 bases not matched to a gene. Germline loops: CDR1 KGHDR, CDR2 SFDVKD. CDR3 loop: CATSDTGRGPNEQFF. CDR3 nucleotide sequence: TGTGCCACCAGTGATACGGGCAGGGGGCCGAATGAGCAGTTCTTC.

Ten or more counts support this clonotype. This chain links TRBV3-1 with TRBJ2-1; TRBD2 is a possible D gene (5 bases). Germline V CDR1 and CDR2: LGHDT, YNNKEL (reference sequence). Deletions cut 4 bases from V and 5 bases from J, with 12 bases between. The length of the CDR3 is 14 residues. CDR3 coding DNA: TGTGCCAGCAGCCTGAGTCCGGGAAACAATGAGCAGTTCTTC. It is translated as CASSLSPGNNEQFF.

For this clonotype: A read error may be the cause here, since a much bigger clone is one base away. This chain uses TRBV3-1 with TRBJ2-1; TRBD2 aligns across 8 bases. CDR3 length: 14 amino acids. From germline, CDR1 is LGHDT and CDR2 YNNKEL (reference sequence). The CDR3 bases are TGTGCCAGCAGCCCAATACGGACTAGCATTGAGCAGTCCTTC. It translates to CASSPIRTSIEQSF.

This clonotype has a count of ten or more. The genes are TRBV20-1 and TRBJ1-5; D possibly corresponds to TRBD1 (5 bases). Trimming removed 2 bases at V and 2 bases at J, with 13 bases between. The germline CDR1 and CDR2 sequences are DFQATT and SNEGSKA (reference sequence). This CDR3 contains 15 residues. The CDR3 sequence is CSARNGGNGNQPQHF. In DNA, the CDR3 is TGCAGTGCTAGAAACGGGGGGAACGGCAATCAGCCCCAGCATTTT.

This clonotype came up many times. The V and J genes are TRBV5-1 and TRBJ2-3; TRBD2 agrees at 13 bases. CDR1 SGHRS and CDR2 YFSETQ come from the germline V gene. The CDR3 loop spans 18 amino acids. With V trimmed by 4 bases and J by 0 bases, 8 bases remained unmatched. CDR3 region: CASSIRTSGSSSTDTQYF. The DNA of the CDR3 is TGCGCCAGCAGCATAAGGACTAGCGGGAGTTCTAGCACAGATACGCAGTATTTT. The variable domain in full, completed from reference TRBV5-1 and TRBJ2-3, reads KAGVTQTPRYLIKTRGQQVTLSCSPISGHRSVSWYQQTPGQGLQFLFEYFSETQRNKGNFPGRFSGRQFSNSRSEMNVSTLELGDSALYLCASSIRTSGSSSTDTQYFGPGTRLTVL.

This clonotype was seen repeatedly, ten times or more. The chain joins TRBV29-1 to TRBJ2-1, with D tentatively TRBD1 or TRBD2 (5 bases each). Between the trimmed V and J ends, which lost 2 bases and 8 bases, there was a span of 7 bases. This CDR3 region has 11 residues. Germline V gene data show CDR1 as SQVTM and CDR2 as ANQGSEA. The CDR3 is CSVERGDEQFF. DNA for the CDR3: TGCAGCGTTGAAAGGGGAGATGAGCAGTTCTTC.

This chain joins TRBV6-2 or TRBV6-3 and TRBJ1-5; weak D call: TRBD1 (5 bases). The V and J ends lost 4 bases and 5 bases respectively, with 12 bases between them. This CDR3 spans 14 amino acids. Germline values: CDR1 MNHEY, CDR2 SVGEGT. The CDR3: CASSSSWGDQPQHF. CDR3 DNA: TGTGCCAGCAGTTCCTCTTGGGGGGATCAGCCCCAGCATTTT.

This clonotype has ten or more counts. The CDR3 DNA follows: TGCAGTGCGTTAGCGGGAGGTCATAATGAGCAGTTCTTC. Amino acid sequence: CSALAGGHNEQFF. This sequence joins TRBV20-1 and TRBJ2-1, with TRBD2 identical over 10 bases. The ends lost 6 bases at V and 7 bases at J; junction bases unmatched: 6. In germline, CDR1 is DFQATT, CDR2 SNEGSKA (reference sequence). This CDR3 spans 13 amino acids.

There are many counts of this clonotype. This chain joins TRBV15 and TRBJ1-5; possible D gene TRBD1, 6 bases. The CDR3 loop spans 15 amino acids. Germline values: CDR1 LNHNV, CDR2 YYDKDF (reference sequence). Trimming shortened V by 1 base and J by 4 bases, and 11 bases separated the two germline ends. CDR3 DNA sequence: TGTGCCACCAGCAGAGTTGGGGGGGCTAATCAGCCCCAGCATTTT. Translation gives CATSRVGGANQPQHF.

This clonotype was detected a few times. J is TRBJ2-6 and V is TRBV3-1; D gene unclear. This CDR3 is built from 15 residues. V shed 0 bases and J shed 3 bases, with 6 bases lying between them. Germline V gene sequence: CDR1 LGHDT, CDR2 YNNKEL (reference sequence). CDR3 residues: CASSQDWGGANVLTF. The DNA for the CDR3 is TGTGCCAGCAGCCAAGATTGGGGTGGGGCCAACGTCCTGACTTTC.

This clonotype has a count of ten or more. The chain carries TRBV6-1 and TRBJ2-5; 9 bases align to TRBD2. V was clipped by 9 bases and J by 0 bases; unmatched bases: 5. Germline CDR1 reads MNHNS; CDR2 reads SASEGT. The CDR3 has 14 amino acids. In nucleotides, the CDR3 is TGTGCCAGTCTAAGCGGGGGGTACCAAGAGACCCAGTACTTC. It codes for CASLSGGYQETQYF.

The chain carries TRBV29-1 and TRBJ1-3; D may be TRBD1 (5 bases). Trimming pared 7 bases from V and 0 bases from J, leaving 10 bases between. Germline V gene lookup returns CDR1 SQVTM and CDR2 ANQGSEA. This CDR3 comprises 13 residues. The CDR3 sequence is CSGQRGSGNTIYF. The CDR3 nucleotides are TGCAGCGGGCAAAGGGGCTCTGGAAACACCATATATTTT.

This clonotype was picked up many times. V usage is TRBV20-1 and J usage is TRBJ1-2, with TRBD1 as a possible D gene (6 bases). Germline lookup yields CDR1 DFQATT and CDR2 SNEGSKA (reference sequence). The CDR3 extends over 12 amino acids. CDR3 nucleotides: TGCAGGGCGGGGGCAGGGACGTCTGGCTACACCTTC. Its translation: CRAGAGTSGYTF.

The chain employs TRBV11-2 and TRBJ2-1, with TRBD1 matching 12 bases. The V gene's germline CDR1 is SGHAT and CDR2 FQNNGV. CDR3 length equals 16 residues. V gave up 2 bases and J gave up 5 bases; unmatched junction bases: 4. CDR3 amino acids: CASSLTGTGGHNEQFF. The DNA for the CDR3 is TGTGCCAGCAGCTTAACCGGGACAGGGGGCCACAATGAGCAGTTCTTC.

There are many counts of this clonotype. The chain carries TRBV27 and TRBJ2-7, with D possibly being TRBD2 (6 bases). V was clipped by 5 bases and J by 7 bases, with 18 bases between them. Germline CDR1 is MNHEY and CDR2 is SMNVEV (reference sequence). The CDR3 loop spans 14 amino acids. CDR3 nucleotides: TGTGCCAGCAGTCCCAGCCTCACCCGGGGGGAGCAGTACTTC. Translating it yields CASSPSLTRGEQYF.

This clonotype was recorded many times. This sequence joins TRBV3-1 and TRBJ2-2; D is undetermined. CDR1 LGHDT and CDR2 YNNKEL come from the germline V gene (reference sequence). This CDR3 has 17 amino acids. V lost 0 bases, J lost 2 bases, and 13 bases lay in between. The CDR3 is CASSQDQSLPNTGELFF. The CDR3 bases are TGTGCCAGCAGCCAAGATCAGTCTCTTCCCAACACCGGGGAGCTGTTTTTT.

The CDR3 spells CASSESLAGGGETQYF. The CDR3 DNA reads TGTGCCAGCAGCGAGTCACTAGCGGGGGGGGGAGAGACCCAGTACTTC. This chain uses TRBV13 with TRBJ2-5, with 13 bases matching TRBD2. CDR3 length: 16 amino acids. CDR1 and CDR2 (germline): PRHDT, FYEKMQ (reference sequence). V gave up 5 bases and J gave up 4 bases; unmatched junction bases: 7.

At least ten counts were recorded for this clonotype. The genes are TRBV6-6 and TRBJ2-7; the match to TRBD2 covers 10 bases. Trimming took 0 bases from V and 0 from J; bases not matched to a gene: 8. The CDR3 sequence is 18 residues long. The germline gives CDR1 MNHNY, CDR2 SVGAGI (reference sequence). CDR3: CASSYSKAGGPSSYEQYF. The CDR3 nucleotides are TGTGCCAGCAGTTACTCGAAAGCGGGAGGGCCCTCCTCCTACGAGCAGTACTTC.